This section outlines one T cell receptor beta chain sequence together with its context. Its target is unknown. Together with a sample-barcoded 5' primer, a J-beta primer mix was included in a second PCR lasting roughly 6 to 12 cycles. Per sample, CDR3-containing paired-end reads numbered at least 2.5 million. MiXCR, applied by TCRdb to the 5' RACE reads, yields one record per CDR3 protein. Of about 640,000 distinct CDR3 sequences listed, around three fifths are singletons. The length of the CDR3 is 12 residues. Trimming shortened V by 0 bases and J by 4 bases, and 5 bases separated the two germline ends. CDR1 and CDR2 from the germline V gene are DFQATT and SNEGSKA (reference sequence). These data are taken from a study of blood T cells in healthy people across ages. Researchers collected roughly 10 milliliters of peripheral blood from every single donor. Regarding the study as a whole: With unsorted PBMCs, a conclusive comparison of naive versus antigen-experienced cells was not possible. Observed TCR beta diversity per million T cells went down as age went up. This fall followed a roughly linear course with age.

This rearrangement joins TRBV20-1 to TRBJ2-3; D is uncertain. This clonotype was obtained from a man aged 55 to 70 in good health. The sequencing input was blood. Written as DNA, the CDR3 is TGCAGTGCTAGAGAACAGTCAGATACGCAGTATTTT. It encodes CSAREQSDTQYF.